The rows below give T cell receptor beta chains drawn from one sample of a study of blood T cell repertoires in COVID-19. Only in-frame clones appear in the TCRdb table, and some are missing; sequencing was by immunoSEQ multiplex PCR. The profile shows about 430,000 clones, roughly nine tenths of them singletons. Input material: PBMCs or T cells enriched from blood (not recorded which). These receptor sequences come from a man aged 25 to 40 who had recovered from COVID-19. CDR3s include the opening cysteine and the closing phenylalanine or tryptophan. D genes are given only for firm matches. Some rows mark clone size as missing; the rest say once, few, many or name a class of expanded clone.

v_call,j_call,d_call,clone_size,cdr3_nt,cdr3_aa
TRBV9,TRBJ2-1,TRBD1,-,TGTGCCAGCAGCGGGGGACAGGGAAGGAATGAGCAGTTCTTC,CASSGGQGRNEQFF
TRBV9,TRBJ2-1,TRBD2,-,TGTGCCAGCAGCGTGGGCGGGGGAGGCTCCTACAATGAGCAGTTCTTC,CASSVGGGGSYNEQFF
TRBV5-4,TRBJ2-1,-,-,TGTGCCAGCAGGACAAGCTACAATGAGCAGTTCTTC,CASRTSYNEQFF
TRBV5-1,TRBJ2-2,-,-,TGCGCCAGCAGCTTGGGCCAACTCGCGAACACCGGGGAGCTGTTTTTT,CASSLGQLANTGELFF
TRBV30,TRBJ2-4,-,-,TGTGCCTGGGCCACATCCAGCAAAAACATTCAGTACTTC,CAWATSSKNIQYF
TRBV10-3,TRBJ1-1,-,-,TGTGCCATCAGTGAAGGAGGCACTGAAGCTTTCTTT,CAISEGGTEAFF
TRBV29-1,TRBJ2-3,-,-,TGCAGCGTTGACTGGAGCCGGAGAGGCACAGATACGCAGTATTTT,CSVDWSRRGTDTQYF
TRBV28,TRBJ2-4,TRBD2,-,TGTGCCAGCAGTTTATGGGGCGGGAGTCTGGCCAAAAACATTCAGTACTTC,CASSLWGGSLAKNIQYF
TRBV11-2,TRBJ2-1,TRBD2,-,TGTGCCAGCAGCTTAGATTTCGGGGAGGGCCTCATCTACAATGAGCAGTTCTTC,CASSLDFGEGLIYNEQFF
TRBV10-3,TRBJ2-1,TRBD2,-,TGTGCCATCAGTGAGTCTAGTGCGGCTAGCGGGGGAGGGGAGCAGTTCTTC,CAISESSAASGGGEQFF
TRBV5-1,TRBJ2-7,-,-,TGCGCCAGCAGTCTGGAAGGGCGGAGGAACTACGAGCAGTACTTC,CASSLEGRRNYEQYF
TRBV5-6,TRBJ1-2,-,few,TGTGCCAGCAGCGGGTTTGACAGGCCAGGAGAGGGCTACACCTTC,CASSGFDRPGEGYTF
TRBV28,TRBJ2-1,TRBD2,few,TGTGCCAGCAGTTTGCAGCGGGAGGTTTGGGAGCAGTTCTTC,CASSLQREVWEQFF
TRBV19,TRBJ1-2,-,-,TGTGCCAGTAGTGCGTCCCATGGTAACTATGGCTACACCTTC,CASSASHGNYGYTF
TRBV5-7,TRBJ1-3,TRBD1,-,TGTGCCAGCAGCTTGGGGCCGCAGGGGGACGGAAACACCATATATTTT,CASSLGPQGDGNTIYF
TRBV27,TRBJ2-7,TRBD2,-,TGTGCCAGCAGTCCGAACGGAGCGGGGTGGCGCGAGCAGTACTTC,CASSPNGAGWREQYF
TRBV28,TRBJ2-3,-,-,TGTGCCAGCAGTCCCCGGGAGAGGGATACGCAGTATTTT,CASSPRERDTQYF
TRBV29-1,TRBJ2-5,TRBD2,once,TGCAGCGGCCAAATTGGGACTAGCGGGAGCGGGGAGACCCAGTACTTC,CSGQIGTSGSGETQYF
TRBV29-1,TRBJ2-2,-,-,TGCAGCGGACAGCTTGCGAACACCGGGGAGCTGTTTTTT,CSGQLANTGELFF
TRBV6-5,TRBJ2-2,TRBD1,-,TGTGCCAGCAGTTCCGGACAGGGGGCGGACACCGGGGAGCTGTTTTTT,CASSSGQGADTGELFF
TRBV28,TRBJ2-3,TRBD1,-,TGTGCCAGCGACCGACAGGGGGCATCCACAGATACGCAGTATTTT,CASDRQGASTDTQYF
TRBV10-1,TRBJ2-3,-,-,TGCGCCAGCAGTGCACAGCGGATCACAGATACGCAGTATTTT,CASSAQRITDTQYF
TRBV9,TRBJ1-6,TRBD1,once,TGTGCCAGCAGCGATGGACAGGTTCCCCCCCTACTCTTCCACTTT,CASSDGQVPPLLFHF